This entry concerns a single T cell receptor beta chain. Its antigen has not been determined. No base quality information exists; no much larger clone differs at one position. Using the deep immunoSEQ assay, TCR CDR3 regions were amplified from genomic DNA by multiplex PCR. For each cell subset, the extracted genomic DNA was distributed evenly across all wells of several immunoSEQ 96-well plates, and each plate served as one replicate. Each replicate PCR for sorted subsets received around 200 ng genomic DNA, equal to around 32,000 T cell genomes. Purified libraries were measured with a Qubit 3.0 fluorometer, size-checked on a Bioanalyzer 2100, and measured again with the KAPA Library Quantification kit. A separate single-read 150-cycle Illumina NextSeq 550 flow cell was used to sequence each immunoSEQ 96-well plate. Per the source publication's procedure: Because only junctional sequences without quality scores were contained in the immunoSEQ output, filtering matching that applied to full-length reads could not be performed. To assign V/J genes and CDR3, sequences were annotated against IMGT germline references using PyIR, a Python wrapper for IgBLAST v1.9. Any read was removed if the V/J assignment was weak (E-value above 1e-6), the CDR3 was missing, or the read contained stop codons, out-of-frame junctions, or ambiguous translated residues. A V3J clonotype was defined by an identical inferred V gene, J gene, and CDR3 amino acid sequence. To compute the percentage overlap between repertoires, the number of shared unique clonotypes was divided by the size of the smaller repertoire. RTK rarefaction, the Chao1 estimator, and Recon v2.1 estimates of unobserved clonotypes were used to assess repertoire richness. Generation probabilities for all TCRbeta clonotypes obtained by the gDNA method from four donors were computed using OLGA. TCRdb obtained this table from immuneACCESS and retained in-frame rearrangements with V and J assigned. These tables miss some clones; where compared with another copy, unresolved V genes account for less than half of the shortfall, and the remainder is unexplained. Clone size and the V and J calls come from that table; the DNA yielded D and trimming. The sample yields 2 million to 3 million clones; 93% were counted once. Around 0.37% of the sample comes from the top ten.

After removal of 5 bases from V and 5 bases from J, the junction retains 7 bases not matched to a gene. In the germline V gene, CDR1 corresponds to SGHTA and CDR2 to FQGTGA. The CDR3 starts with the cysteine, ends with the phenylalanine, and has 14 residues. Only the CDR3 region is kept as DNA, spanning 42 bases read in frame from base 1. Healthy HIV-negative adults with no recently reported acute infections or vaccinations were included as donors. Every donor was a Caucasian adult residing in Nashville, Tennessee, USA. CD4+ T cells were enriched by magnetic negative selection; naive cells were then positively selected on CD45RA, and the negative fraction formed the memory subset. Blood was obtained by leukapheresis, after which PBMCs were separated by Ficoll-Histopaque density gradient centrifugation and cryopreserved in liquid nitrogen vapor phase. Purity and quantity of every magnetically sorted T cell population were checked by analytical flow cytometry. Genomic DNA was isolated from every sorted fraction and measured by UV absorbance on a Nanodrop 2000c.

These data belong to a study of shared clonotypes between healthy human individuals (dated by TCRdb to between 2020 and 2021). Study-level background: A few men and a couple of women, aged 18 to 49 years, made up the cohort. For each donor, CD4 naive and CD4 memory were each run on three plates, CD8 naive on two plates, and CD8 memory on one plate. To estimate repertoire size and how much clonotype sharing occurs between individuals, the study deeply sequenced the blood TCR repertoires of roughly 5 healthy adults. Libraries were prepared and TCR repertoires were sequenced by different laboratories using diverse techniques, in order to increase sequencing depth and limit assay-specific biases. Each donor's leukapheresis produced roughly between roughly 0.85 and 10 billion PBMCs. Study-wide findings and limitations: Clonotypes shared by all four sorted-subset donors showed higher generation probabilities than non-shared clonotypes. Because the study included only a small number of donors, the genetic and exposure-history diversity represented was limited. Based on pairwise subsampling, the degree of clonotype sharing among donors was expected to be affected by sequencing depth. Even with the large sequencing depth, rarefaction of the sorted-subset datasets indicated that sequencing was incomplete. Larger estimated clonotype richness was generally found for naive subsets than for memory subsets. When a handful of donors were compared, the shared fraction of clonotypes was 5% to 6.5% for naive CD4, about 4% for naive CD8, roughly 2.5% for memory CD4, and roughly 0.4% for memory CD8. Only blood was sampled, and tissue TCR repertoires likely differ from those in blood.

The rearrangement joined TRBV7-3 to TRBJ2-5; 8 central bases correspond to TRBD2. Sequenced input: naive CD4+ T cells from PBMCs. The cell subset or site label, read with the paper, signifies: CD45RA+ positively selected. The sequence was collected from a man aged 18 to 30 in good health. Some clones in this sample may be carry-over from other donors' samples. The DNA sequence is TGTGCCAGCAGCCCCGGGGGGGCGCGGGAGACCCAGTACTTC. Protein translation: CASSPGGARETQYF.